This T cell receptor beta chain comes out of a study of blood T cells in healthy people across ages. V was trimmed by 9 bases and J by 6 bases, leaving 20 bases between them. The CDR3 is 14 amino acids. Then a second PCR, running about 6 to 11 cycles, was carried out with a sample-barcoded 5' primer and a J-beta primer mix. TCRdb recomputed calls from the 5' RACE reads with MiXCR, one row per CDR3 protein. The sample holds 600,000 to 850,000 distinct CDR3 sequences, roughly two fifths seen once. The clonotype comes from a woman in her sixties in good health. The material sequenced was blood. This chain links TRBV12-3 or TRBV12-4 with TRBJ1-1; D is undetermined. Here the CDR3 DNA reads TGTGCCAGTGGCATTTATGCCGCCGAGGCTGAAGCTTTCTTT. This gives the protein CASGIYAAEAEAFF.